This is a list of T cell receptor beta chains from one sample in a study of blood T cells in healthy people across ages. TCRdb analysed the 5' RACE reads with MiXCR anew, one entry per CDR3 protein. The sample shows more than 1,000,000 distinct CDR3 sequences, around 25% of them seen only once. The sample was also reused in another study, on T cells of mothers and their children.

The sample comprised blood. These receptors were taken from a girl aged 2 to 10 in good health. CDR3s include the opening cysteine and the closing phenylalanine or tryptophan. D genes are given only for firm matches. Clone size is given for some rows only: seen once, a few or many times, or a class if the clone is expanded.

cdr3_nt: TGCAGCGTTGAAGAAGGAATCACTACTAGCGGGGGAGGGTATGAGCAGTTCTTC
cdr3_aa: CSVEEGITTSGGGYEQFF
j_call: TRBJ2-1
d_call: TRBD2
v_call: TRBV29-1
clone_size: once

cdr3_nt: TGTGCCAGCAGTCCCACGAGGGACACTAAGACCCAGTACTTC
cdr3_aa: CASSPTRDTKTQYF
j_call: TRBJ2-5
d_call: .
v_call: TRBV12-3/TRBV12-4
clone_size: .

cdr3_nt: TGTGCCAGCAGTGAAGTGGCAGGCGTTCAGTGGGAGCCCCAGCATTTT
cdr3_aa: CASSEVAGVQWEPQHF
j_call: TRBJ1-5
d_call: .
v_call: TRBV6-1
clone_size: .

cdr3_nt: TGTGCCAGCAGCGGGACAGGGGGATTGAACATTCAGTACTTC
cdr3_aa: CASSGTGGLNIQYF
j_call: TRBJ2-4
d_call: TRBD1
v_call: TRBV7-9
clone_size: .

cdr3_nt: TGTGCCAGCAGTTCCCCCACGGGGAGCTCCTACAATGAACAGCTCTTC
cdr3_aa: CASSSPTGSSYNEQLF
j_call: TRBJ2-1
d_call: .
v_call: TRBV12-3/TRBV12-4
clone_size: few

cdr3_nt: TGCGCCAGCAAGGACGGGGGCGAGGACATTCAGCACTTC
cdr3_aa: CASKDGGEDIQHF
j_call: TRBJ2-4
d_call: .
v_call: TRBV5-1
clone_size: .

cdr3_nt: TGTGCCAGCAGCCCGACAGGGCGGGCGACAGATACGCAGTATTTT
cdr3_aa: CASSPTGRATDTQYF
j_call: TRBJ2-3
d_call: TRBD1
v_call: TRBV12-3/TRBV12-4
clone_size: few

cdr3_nt: TGTGCCAGCAGCTTAGGTACAGGGATCAACAACGAGCAGTACTTC
cdr3_aa: CASSLGTGINNEQYF
j_call: TRBJ2-7
d_call: .
v_call: TRBV7-6
clone_size: few

cdr3_nt: TGTGCCAGCAGTCCCCAAGCTTTCGAGCAGTACTTC
cdr3_aa: CASSPQAFEQYF
j_call: TRBJ2-7
d_call: .
v_call: TRBV28
clone_size: few

cdr3_nt: TGTGCCAGCAGCTCCGGGACAGGGGTCATCAATGAGCAGTTCTTC
cdr3_aa: CASSSGTGVINEQFF
j_call: TRBJ2-1
d_call: TRBD1
v_call: TRBV5-6
clone_size: few

cdr3_nt: TGTGCCAGCAGCTTTCGGACAGAGGGCTACACCTTC
cdr3_aa: CASSFRTEGYTF
j_call: TRBJ1-2
d_call: .
v_call: TRBV7-2
clone_size: .

cdr3_nt: TGTGCCAGCAGCTTAGTCCTGGGGCAGTCGGGCGAGCAGTACTTC
cdr3_aa: CASSLVLGQSGEQYF
j_call: TRBJ2-7
d_call: .
v_call: TRBV13
clone_size: .

cdr3_nt: TGTGCCAGCAGCTTAAGCAGGGCCGAACAAGAGACCCAGTACTTC
cdr3_aa: CASSLSRAEQETQYF
j_call: TRBJ2-5
d_call: .
v_call: TRBV7-2
clone_size: once

cdr3_nt: TGTGCCAGCAGTGACCGGACGACGGGTAACTATGGCTACACCTTC
cdr3_aa: CASSDRTTGNYGYTF
j_call: TRBJ1-2
d_call: .
v_call: TRBV6-1
clone_size: .

cdr3_nt: TGCGCCAGCAGCCAAGAGCTACCATCCTACGAGCAGTACTTC
cdr3_aa: CASSQELPSYEQYF
j_call: TRBJ2-7
d_call: .
v_call: TRBV4-1
clone_size: .

cdr3_nt: TGTGCCAGCCTCGGGGGGCCTAGCGGCATGCAAGAGACCCAGTACTTC
cdr3_aa: CASLGGPSGMQETQYF
j_call: TRBJ2-5
d_call: .
v_call: TRBV3-1
clone_size: few

cdr3_nt: TGTGCCAGCAGTTGGGGACTAGTTGGAGAGACCCAGTACTTC
cdr3_aa: CASSWGLVGETQYF
j_call: TRBJ2-5
d_call: TRBD2
v_call: TRBV28
clone_size: .

cdr3_nt: TGCGCCAGCAGCGCCGGACTAGCGGGGGTTCCTGACGAGCAGTACTTC
cdr3_aa: CASSAGLAGVPDEQYF
j_call: TRBJ2-7
d_call: TRBD2
v_call: TRBV5-1
clone_size: .

cdr3_nt: TGTGCCAGCAGTGAGCGGGGACTAGACGAGCAGTACTTC
cdr3_aa: CASSERGLDEQYF
j_call: TRBJ2-7
d_call: TRBD2
v_call: TRBV28
clone_size: few

cdr3_nt: TGTGCCAGCAGCTTAACCTGGGCTGGAGGAGGAAAACTGTTTTTT
cdr3_aa: CASSLTWAGGGKLFF
j_call: TRBJ1-4
d_call: .
v_call: TRBV7-2
clone_size: .

cdr3_nt: TGCGCCAGCAGCCAACAGCGGGGGGGCACAGATACGCAGTATTTT
cdr3_aa: CASSQQRGGTDTQYF
j_call: TRBJ2-3
d_call: TRBD2
v_call: TRBV4-3
clone_size: few

cdr3_nt: TGCGCCAGCGGGGACTCCAGCTCTGGGGCCAACGTCCTGACTTTC
cdr3_aa: CASGDSSSGANVLTF
j_call: TRBJ2-6
d_call: .
v_call: TRBV4-1
clone_size: few

cdr3_nt: TGCGCCAGCAGCCAAGGGCCCGCCGGATCATACCTAGGGGGCGATGAGCAGTTCTTC
cdr3_aa: CASSQGPAGSYLGGDEQFF
j_call: TRBJ2-1
d_call: TRBD1
v_call: TRBV4-1
clone_size: few

cdr3_nt: TGCAGCGTACCCGGGACAGGGGATGGCTACACCTTC
cdr3_aa: CSVPGTGDGYTF
j_call: TRBJ1-2
d_call: TRBD1
v_call: TRBV29-1
clone_size: few

cdr3_nt: TGTGCCAGCAGCCAAGATCTCGGCAGCCAAGAGACCCAGTACTTC
cdr3_aa: CASSQDLGSQETQYF
j_call: TRBJ2-5
d_call: .
v_call: TRBV4-2
clone_size: few

cdr3_nt: TGTGCCAGCAGGGTAGGGACGTTGCAGTACTTC
cdr3_aa: CASRVGTLQYF
j_call: TRBJ2-7
d_call: .
v_call: TRBV28
clone_size: .

cdr3_nt: TGTGCCAGCAGCTGGGTCAGGACAGGGGCCAACGTCCTGACTTTC
cdr3_aa: CASSWVRTGANVLTF
j_call: TRBJ2-6
d_call: .
v_call: TRBV2
clone_size: .

cdr3_nt: TGCAGTGCGGGCGGTGTTTGGAGTTCTGAAGCTTTCTTT
cdr3_aa: CSAGGVWSSEAFF
j_call: TRBJ1-1
d_call: .
v_call: TRBV20-1
clone_size: .

cdr3_nt: TGTGCCAGCACCGTCCTCCGGGAGGAAGAGACCCAGTACTTC
cdr3_aa: CASTVLREEETQYF
j_call: TRBJ2-5
d_call: TRBD2
v_call: TRBV7-9
clone_size: few

cdr3_nt: TGCGCCAGCAGCCAACCTACGGCGGGGAGGGGATGGGAGCAGTACTTC
cdr3_aa: CASSQPTAGRGWEQYF
j_call: TRBJ2-7
d_call: TRBD2
v_call: TRBV4-1
clone_size: .

cdr3_nt: TGTGCCAGCAGTTCTTCTCTGGGGGGAGGCACAGATACGCAGTATTTT
cdr3_aa: CASSSSLGGGTDTQYF
j_call: TRBJ2-3
d_call: .
v_call: TRBV2
clone_size: .